The 24 T cell receptor beta chains below all came from one sample that was sequenced in a study of identifying expanded T cells in peripheral blood. The protocol was immunoSEQ multiplex PCR, while the TCRdb copy is restricted to in-frame clones and leaves out a portion. Seen here are about 110,000 clones, about 87% observed once, and the top ten hold about 7.7%. The sequencing input was blood. These receptors all stem from a person aged 18 to 75 in good health.

This sequence joins TRBV18 and TRBJ2-2; D may be TRBD1 (6 bases). Germline CDR1 and CDR2: KGHSH and LQKENI. V lost 4 bases and J 3 bases, leaving 12 bases between the germline ends. This CDR3 has 15 residues. CDR3 residues: CASSLSTGYTGELFF. The DNA for the CDR3 is TGTGCCAGCTCACTATCCACAGGGTACACCGGGGAGCTGTTTTTT.

This sequence joins TRBV7-8 and TRBJ1-2; TRBD1 agrees at 7 bases. The germline CDR1 and CDR2 sequences are SGHVS and FQNEAQ. This CDR3 has 16 amino acids. J was trimmed by 4 bases and V by 1 base; bases with no gene match: 9. CDR3 amino acids: CASSLGRQGFGYGYTF. CDR3 bases: TGTGCCAGCAGCTTAGGGAGACAGGGATTTGGCTATGGCTACACCTTC.

The chain joins TRBV30 to TRBJ2-7, with D perhaps being TRBD1 or TRBD2 (6 bases each). The CDR3 sequence is 14 residues long. V was shortened by 0 bases and J by 3 bases, with 12 bases between the two germline ends. In germline, CDR1 is GTSNPN, CDR2 SVGIG (reference sequence). CDR3 in amino acids: CAWSVMEGGYEQYF. The CDR3, as DNA: TGTGCCTGGAGTGTAATGGAGGGGGGCTACGAGCAGTACTTC.

This chain links TRBV11-1 with TRBJ2-1; TRBD1 is a possible D gene (6 bases). There are 15 residues in the CDR3. Germline loops: CDR1 SGHAT, CDR2 FQDESV (reference sequence). V was pared by 1 base and J by 3 bases, with 10 bases between. CDR3 region: CASSLGGRGYNEQFF. In DNA form, the CDR3 reads TGTGCCAGCAGCTTAGGGGGGCGCGGCTACAATGAGCAGTTCTTC.

Concerning this clone: A junction boundary mismatches the germline segment, possibly from a read error. The gene calls are TRBV27 and TRBJ1-1; no reliable D call. CDR1 is MNHEY, CDR2 SMNVEV, per germline (reference sequence). CDR3 length: 14 residues. CDR3 DNA sequence: TGTGCCAGCAGTTCTCGCCGAATTAACAGTGAAGCTTTCTTT. Translating it yields CASSSRRINSEAFF.

This clone appeared a single time. The chain recombines TRBV2 with TRBJ2-6; D remains unclear. V shed 6 bases and J shed 4 bases, with 10 bases lying between them. The CDR3 contains 14 residues. Germline V gene data show CDR1 as SNHLY and CDR2 as FYNNEI. CDR3 region: CASSTSLGANVLTF. The CDR3 coding sequence is TGTGCCAGCAGCACGTCGCTCGGGGCCAACGTCCTGACTTTC.

CDR3 DNA: TGTGCCAGCAGCTCTCTCGACAGAAGCTCCTATAATTCACCCCTCCACTTT. Protein: CASSSLDRSSYNSPLHF. The J gene is TRBJ1-6, the V gene TRBV5-4, with a weak D call TRBD1 (5 bases). The CDR3 runs to 17 residues. With 3 bases removed from V and 0 bases from J, the gap between germline ends came to 13 bases. Germline assignment: CDR1 SGHNT and CDR2 YYREEE (reference sequence). Full variable domain (remainder filled in from reference TRBV5-4 and TRBJ1-6): ETGVTQSPTHLIKTRGQQVTLRCSSQSGHNTVSWYQQALGQGPQFIFQYYREEENGRGNFPPRFSGLQFPNYSSELNVNALELDDSALYLCASSSLDRSSYNSPLHFGNGTRLTVT.

This clone was recorded a few times. V is TRBV5-4 and J is TRBJ1-1; tentative D call: TRBD1 (5 bases). The CDR3 loop spans 13 amino acids. Germline CDR1 reads SGHNT; CDR2 reads YYREEE (reference sequence). Trimming stripped 5 bases from V and 1 base from J, with 9 bases between. DNA of the CDR3: TGTGCCAGCAGATCGGGACGGAACACTGAAGCTTTCTTT. It encodes CASRSGRNTEAFF.

The CDR3 spells CAISDSGLKNIQYF. CDR3 bases: TGTGCCATCAGTGACTCGGGACTAAAAAACATTCAGTACTTC. This chain connects TRBV10-3 to TRBJ2-4; 7 bases fit TRBD2. The CDR3 length is 14 residues. The V and J ends lost 3 bases and 4 bases, in that order; junction bases with no gene match: 3. Germline CDR1 is ENHRY and CDR2 is SYGVKD.

The chain recombines TRBV2 with TRBJ2-3, with TRBD2 identical over 8 bases. V dropped 5 bases and J dropped 3; count of bases not matched to a gene: 7. CDR3 length: 15 amino acids. Per the germline V gene, CDR1 is SNHLY and CDR2 is FYNNEI. The CDR3 bases are TGTGCCAGCAGTATAGCGGGATACGAGACAGATACGCAGTATTTT. Amino acids: CASSIAGYETDTQYF.

The gene calls are TRBV6-1 and TRBJ1-5; D is unresolved. The germline V gene encodes CDR1 MNHNS and CDR2 SASEGT. The V end was cut by 4 bases, the J end by 4 bases, with 14 bases between. The CDR3 loop spans 15 amino acids. The CDR3 nucleotides are TGTGCCAGCAGTGTTGGGCCAGCCGGTAATCAGCCCCAGCATTTT. Protein product: CASSVGPAGNQPQHF.

By share, this clone counts as large (0.1 to 1%). This chain uses TRBV5-1 with TRBJ2-7, with 10 nucleotides matching TRBD1. CDR1 is SGHRS and CDR2 is YFSETQ in the germline V gene. The CDR3 totals 16 residues. V gave up 5 bases and J gave up 6 bases; unmatched junction bases: 14. The CDR3 bases are TGCGCCAGCAGATTCCAGTCCAGGACAGGGGGATCCGAGCAGTACTTC. Its protein is CASRFQSRTGGSEQYF.

This chain links TRBV23-1 with TRBJ2-1; 8 bases are shared with TRBD2. TRBV23-1 is an ORF, and what it does is uncertain. J was trimmed by 0 bases and V by 1 base; bases with no gene match: 14. The CDR3 is made up of 20 amino acids. The CDR3 spells CASSQLRFDSGVYSYNEQFF. CDR3 DNA sequence: TGCGCCAGCAGTCAATTGAGATTTGATAGCGGGGTTTACTCCTACAATGAGCAGTTCTTC.

The chain employs TRBV4-2 and TRBJ2-1; TRBD2 is a possible D gene (5 bases). Trimming cost V 0 bases and J 12 bases, with 9 bases left between them. Germline V gives CDR1 LGHNA, CDR2 YNFKEQ. This CDR3 spans 12 amino acids. The CDR3 nucleotides read TGTGCCAGCAGCCAAGATTCGGGGTCGCAGTTCTTC. The encoded protein is CASSQDSGSQFF.

The chain carries TRBV6-6 and TRBJ2-5; D ambiguous. The V end was cut by 4 bases, the J end by 4 bases, with 7 bases between. CDR1 is MNHNY, CDR2 SVGAGI, per germline (reference sequence). The CDR3 length is 12 residues. This chain's CDR3 is CASSSRLETQYF. The DNA of the CDR3 is TGTGCCAGCAGTTCCCGATTAGAGACCCAGTACTTC.

The chain combines TRBV19 with TRBJ1-5; D gene uncertain. CDR1 is LNHDA, CDR2 SQIVND, per germline (reference sequence). The CDR3 has 15 amino acids. Trimming removed 6 bases at V and 4 bases at J, with 16 bases between. CDR3 coding DNA: TGTGCCAGTAGCCCCGACGGAGGTAGGAATCAGCCCCAGCATTTT. Protein: CASSPDGGRNQPQHF.

The CDR3 coding sequence is TGCAGCGTTTATGCAAGGGGCGAGCAGTACTTC. Residues: CSVYARGEQYF. This chain connects TRBV29-1 to TRBJ2-7; a possible D gene is TRBD1 (5 bases). This CDR3 is 11 amino acids long. Germline-derived CDR1 and CDR2 are SQVTM and ANQGSEA. Deletions cut 5 bases from V and 6 bases from J, with 11 bases between.

V and J are TRBV15 and TRBJ2-5; 10 positions match TRBD1. Looked up from germline, CDR1 is LNHNV and CDR2 is YYDKDF (reference sequence). The CDR3 covers 16 residues. V trimming: 2 bases; J trimming: 5 bases; junction bases outside the gene matches: 8. In DNA, the CDR3 is TGTGCCACCAGCAGACCAGACAGGGGGCGATGGGAGACCCAGTACTTC. It specifies CATSRPDRGRWETQYF.

The chain combines TRBV5-1 with TRBJ1-4, with 12 nucleotides matching TRBD1. Per germline, CDR1 SGHRS and CDR2 YFSETQ. The CDR3 loop spans 18 amino acids. J was trimmed by 6 bases and V by 4 bases; bases with no gene match: 13. DNA for the CDR3: TGCGCCAGCAGCCCGGGGACAGGGGGCCTGTTGGGTTATGAAAAACTGTTTTTT. The encoded protein is CASSPGTGGLLGYEKLFF.

V usage is TRBV30 and J usage is TRBJ1-1; D is uncertain. Germline V gene lookup returns CDR1 GTSNPN and CDR2 SVGIG (reference sequence). Trimming removed 3 bases from V and 6 bases from J, with 14 bases in between. This CDR3 region has 13 residues. The CDR3 region has the DNA TGTGCCTGGAGAGGACCGGGTAGGGCTGAAGCTTTCTTT. Translating gives CAWRGPGRAEAFF.

The J gene is TRBJ1-2, the V gene TRBV9, with D possibly matching TRBD1 (6 bases). This CDR3 contains 15 residues. Deletions cut 4 bases from V and 1 base from J, with 14 bases between. CDR1 is SGDLS and CDR2 is YYNGEE in the germline V gene. This CDR3 is CASSIGGAVNYGYTF. The CDR3 nucleotides are TGTGCCAGCAGCATCGGGGGGGCAGTTAACTATGGCTACACCTTC.

This clone was picked up a small number of times. This rearrangement joins TRBV10-1 to TRBJ2-4; D may be TRBD1 (5 bases). V dropped 2 bases and J dropped 0 bases, with 17 bases sitting between them. The CDR3 contains 18 residues. CDR1 and CDR2 (germline): WNHNN, SYGVQD (reference sequence). Here the CDR3 DNA reads TGCGCCAGCAGTGAGAAACAGGTTTCACCCATAGCCAAAAACATTCAGTACTTC. Translated: CASSEKQVSPIAKNIQYF.

V gene TRBV27 combines with J gene TRBJ2-7, with 9 bases that match TRBD2. The CDR3 totals 15 residues. The germline gives CDR1 MNHEY, CDR2 SMNVEV (reference sequence). Germline trimming cut 6 bases from V and 4 bases from J; bases unmatched to any gene: 10. The CDR3, as DNA: TGTGCCAGCAGCAACACAGCGGGAGGATCTTACGAGCAGTACTTC. It encodes CASSNTAGGSYEQYF.

The chain recombines TRBV5-4 with TRBJ2-5; the match to TRBD2 covers 8 bases. The CDR3 runs 16 residues. In germline, CDR1 is SGHNT, CDR2 YYREEE (reference sequence). The V gene end was trimmed by 4 bases and the J gene end by 7 bases; junction bases not matched to a gene: 15. Here the CDR3 DNA reads TGTGCCAGCAGCCTCGGCGGGGGGCCCGGTCGGGGGACCCAGTACTTC. Protein: CASSLGGGPGRGTQYF.